The following is a T cell receptor (beta chain) sequence with its context. The data stem from a study of blood T cell repertoires in COVID-19. Study details: Both acute and convalescent COVID-19 samples were obtained from the United States, Italy and Spain.

Cohort 3 recovery required two negative PCRs, clearance, or symptom resolution. As processed by the authors: Nucleated cell number was recorded as an estimate derived from reference gene primer amplification. The method was immunoSEQ multiplex PCR; TCRdb's version includes in-frame clones alone and lacks a portion of them. That table furnishes V, J and clone size, whereas the DNA furnished D and trimming. In the table there are 360,000 or so clones, under 85% of which are singletons. The CDR3 loop spans 12 amino acids. The V and J ends lost 5 bases and 8 bases respectively, with 10 bases between them.

The receptor comes from a woman in her forties or fifties who had recovered from COVID-19. The chain has TRBV12-3 or TRBV12-4 and TRBJ2-1; maybe TRBD2 (6 bases). Sequencing input: PBMCs or T cells enriched from blood (not recorded which). The CDR3 DNA reads TGTGCCAGCAGTCTCACGGGAGATGAGCAGTTCTTC. Translating it yields CASSLTGDEQFF.